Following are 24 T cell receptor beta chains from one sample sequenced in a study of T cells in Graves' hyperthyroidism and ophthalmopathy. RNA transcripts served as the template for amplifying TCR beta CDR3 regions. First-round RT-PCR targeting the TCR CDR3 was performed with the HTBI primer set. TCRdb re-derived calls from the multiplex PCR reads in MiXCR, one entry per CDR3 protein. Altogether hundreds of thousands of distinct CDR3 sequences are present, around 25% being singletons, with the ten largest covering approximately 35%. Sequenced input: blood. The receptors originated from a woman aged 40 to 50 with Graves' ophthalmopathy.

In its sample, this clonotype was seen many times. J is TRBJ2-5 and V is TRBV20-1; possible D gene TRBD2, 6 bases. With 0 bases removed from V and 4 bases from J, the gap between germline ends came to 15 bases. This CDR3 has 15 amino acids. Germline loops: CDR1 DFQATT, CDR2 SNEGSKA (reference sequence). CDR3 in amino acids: CSARDSGLKRETQYF. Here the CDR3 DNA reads TGCAGTGCTAGAGATAGCGGCCTAAAGAGAGAGACCCAGTACTTC.

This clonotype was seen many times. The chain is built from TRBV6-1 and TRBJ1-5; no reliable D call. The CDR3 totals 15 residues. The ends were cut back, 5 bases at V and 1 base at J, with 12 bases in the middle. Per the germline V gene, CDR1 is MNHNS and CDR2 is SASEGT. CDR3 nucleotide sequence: TGTGCCAGCAGTCCAGGACGGAGCAGCAATCAGCCCCAGCATTTT. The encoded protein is CASSPGRSSNQPQHF.

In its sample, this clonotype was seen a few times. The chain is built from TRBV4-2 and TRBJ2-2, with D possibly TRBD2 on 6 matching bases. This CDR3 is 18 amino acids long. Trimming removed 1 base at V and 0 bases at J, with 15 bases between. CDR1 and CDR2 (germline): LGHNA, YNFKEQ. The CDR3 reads CASSQVGVAESNTGELFF. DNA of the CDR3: TGTGCCAGCAGCCAAGTCGGTGTAGCGGAATCGAACACCGGGGAGCTGTTTTTT.

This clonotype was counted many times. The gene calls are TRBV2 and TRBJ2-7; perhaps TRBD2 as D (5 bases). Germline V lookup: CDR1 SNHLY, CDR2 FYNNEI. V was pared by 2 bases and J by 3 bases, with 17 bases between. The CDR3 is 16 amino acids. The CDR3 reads CASSENWTPSNYEQYF. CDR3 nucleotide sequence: TGTGCCAGCAGTGAAAATTGGACTCCCAGTAACTACGAGCAGTACTTC.

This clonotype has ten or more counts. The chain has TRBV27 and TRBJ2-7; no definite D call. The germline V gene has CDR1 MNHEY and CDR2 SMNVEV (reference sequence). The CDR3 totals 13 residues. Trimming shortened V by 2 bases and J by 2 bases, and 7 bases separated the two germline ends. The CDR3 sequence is CASSLLGPYEQYF. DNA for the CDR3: TGTGCCAGCAGTTTACTAGGTCCCTACGAGCAGTACTTC.

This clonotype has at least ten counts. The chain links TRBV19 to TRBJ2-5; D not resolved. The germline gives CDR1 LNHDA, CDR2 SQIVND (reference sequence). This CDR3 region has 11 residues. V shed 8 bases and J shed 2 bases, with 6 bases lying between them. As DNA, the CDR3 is TGTGCCAGTGCAGAGCAAGAGACCCAGTACTTC. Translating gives CASAEQETQYF.

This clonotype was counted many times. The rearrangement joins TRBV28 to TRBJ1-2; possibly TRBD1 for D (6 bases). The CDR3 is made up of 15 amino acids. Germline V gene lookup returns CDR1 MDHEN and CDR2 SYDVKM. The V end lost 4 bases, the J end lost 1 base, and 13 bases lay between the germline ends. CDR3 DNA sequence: TGTGCCAGCAGTTCGGCAGGGGTGGGTAACTATGGCTACACCTTC. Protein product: CASSSAGVGNYGYTF.

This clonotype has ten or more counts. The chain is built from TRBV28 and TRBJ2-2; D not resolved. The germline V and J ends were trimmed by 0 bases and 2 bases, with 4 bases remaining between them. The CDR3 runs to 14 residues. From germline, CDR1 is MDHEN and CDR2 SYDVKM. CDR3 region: CASSLWGNTGELFF. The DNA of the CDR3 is TGTGCCAGCAGTTTATGGGGAAACACCGGGGAGCTGTTTTTT.

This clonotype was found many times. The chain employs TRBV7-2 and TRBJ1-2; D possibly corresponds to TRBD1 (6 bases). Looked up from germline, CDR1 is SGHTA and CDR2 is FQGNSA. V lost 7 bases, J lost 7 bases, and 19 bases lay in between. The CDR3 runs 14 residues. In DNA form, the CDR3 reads TGTGCCAGCACCCCATACAGGGAGGATTTTGGCTACACCTTC. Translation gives CASTPYREDFGYTF.

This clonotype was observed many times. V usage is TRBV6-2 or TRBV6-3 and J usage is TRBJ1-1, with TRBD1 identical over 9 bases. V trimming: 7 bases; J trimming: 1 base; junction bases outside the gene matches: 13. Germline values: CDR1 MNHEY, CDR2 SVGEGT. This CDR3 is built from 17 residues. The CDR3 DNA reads TGTGCCAGCACCTCATTCACCATACAGGGGGCGAACACTGAAGCTTTCTTT. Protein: CASTSFTIQGANTEAFF.

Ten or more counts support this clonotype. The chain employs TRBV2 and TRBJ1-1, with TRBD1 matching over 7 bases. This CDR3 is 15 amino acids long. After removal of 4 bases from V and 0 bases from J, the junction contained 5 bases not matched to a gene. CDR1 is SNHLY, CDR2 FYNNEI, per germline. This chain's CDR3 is CASSAPDRMNTEAFF. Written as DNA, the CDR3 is TGTGCCAGCAGTGCCCCGGACAGGATGAACACTGAAGCTTTCTTT.

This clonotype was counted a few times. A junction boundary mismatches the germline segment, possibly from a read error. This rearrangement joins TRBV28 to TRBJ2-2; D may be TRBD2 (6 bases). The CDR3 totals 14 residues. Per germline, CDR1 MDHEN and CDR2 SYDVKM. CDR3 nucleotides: TGTGCCAGCAGTCCGGGACTGAACACCAGGGAGCTGTTTTTT. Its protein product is CASSPGLNTRELFF.

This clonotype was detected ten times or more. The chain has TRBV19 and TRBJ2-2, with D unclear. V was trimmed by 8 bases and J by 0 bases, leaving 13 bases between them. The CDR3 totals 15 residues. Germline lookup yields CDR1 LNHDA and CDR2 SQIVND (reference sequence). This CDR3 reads CASHLLGSNTGELFF. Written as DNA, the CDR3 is TGTGCCAGTCACTTGTTGGGATCGAACACCGGGGAGCTGTTTTTT.

The CDR3 protein is CASSFVGGETQYF. The CDR3 nucleotides are TGTGCCAGCAGTTTCGTAGGGGGCGAGACCCAGTACTTC. The chain carries TRBV12-3 or TRBV12-4 and TRBJ2-5; 7 bases line up with TRBD1. Trimming took 3 bases from V and 5 from J; bases not matched to a gene: 3. The CDR3 is 13 amino acids.

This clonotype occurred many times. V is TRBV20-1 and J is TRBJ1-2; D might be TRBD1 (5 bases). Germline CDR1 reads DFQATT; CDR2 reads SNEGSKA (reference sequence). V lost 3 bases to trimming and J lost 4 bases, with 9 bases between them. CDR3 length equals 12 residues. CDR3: CSARTDPYGYTF. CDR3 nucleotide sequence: TGCAGTGCTAGGACAGACCCCTATGGCTACACCTTC.

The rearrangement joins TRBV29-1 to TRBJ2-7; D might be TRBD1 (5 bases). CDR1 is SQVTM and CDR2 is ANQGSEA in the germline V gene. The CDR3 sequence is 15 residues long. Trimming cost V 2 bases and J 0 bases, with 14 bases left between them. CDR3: CSVERRTTGSYEQYF. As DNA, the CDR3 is TGCAGCGTTGAACGTAGGACAACTGGCTCCTACGAGCAGTACTTC.

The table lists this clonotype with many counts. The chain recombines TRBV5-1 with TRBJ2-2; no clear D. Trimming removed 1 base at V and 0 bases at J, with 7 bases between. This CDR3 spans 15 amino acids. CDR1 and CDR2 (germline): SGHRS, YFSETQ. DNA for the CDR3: TGCGCCAGCAGCTTGTCTCTATCGAACACCGGGGAGCTGTTTTTT. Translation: CASSLSLSNTGELFF.

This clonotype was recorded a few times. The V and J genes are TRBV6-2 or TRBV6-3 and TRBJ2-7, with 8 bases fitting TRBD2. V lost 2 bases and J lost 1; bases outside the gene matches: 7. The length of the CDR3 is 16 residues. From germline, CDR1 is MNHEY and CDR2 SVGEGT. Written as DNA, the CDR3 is TGTGCCAGCAGTTACAAAGCGGGAGTCGCGTCCTACGAGCAGTACTTC. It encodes CASSYKAGVASYEQYF.

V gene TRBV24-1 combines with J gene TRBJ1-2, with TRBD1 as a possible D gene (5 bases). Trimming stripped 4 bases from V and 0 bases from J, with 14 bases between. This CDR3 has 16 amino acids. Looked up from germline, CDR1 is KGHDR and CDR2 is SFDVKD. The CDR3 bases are TGTGCCACCAGTGAAACTGGGACGGGAGCTAACTATGGCTACACCTTC. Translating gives CATSETGTGANYGYTF.

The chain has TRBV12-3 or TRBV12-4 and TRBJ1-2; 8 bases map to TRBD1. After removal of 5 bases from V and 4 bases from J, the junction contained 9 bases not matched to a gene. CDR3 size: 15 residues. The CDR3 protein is CASSQDRAFGYGYTF. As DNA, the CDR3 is TGTGCCAGCAGTCAGGACAGGGCTTTTGGCTATGGCTACACCTTC.

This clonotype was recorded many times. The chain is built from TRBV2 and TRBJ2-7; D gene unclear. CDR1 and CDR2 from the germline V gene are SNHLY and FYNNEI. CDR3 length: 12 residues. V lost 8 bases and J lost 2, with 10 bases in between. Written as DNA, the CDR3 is TGTGCCAGCCTTGGCGATGCCTACGAGCAGTACTTC. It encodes CASLGDAYEQYF.

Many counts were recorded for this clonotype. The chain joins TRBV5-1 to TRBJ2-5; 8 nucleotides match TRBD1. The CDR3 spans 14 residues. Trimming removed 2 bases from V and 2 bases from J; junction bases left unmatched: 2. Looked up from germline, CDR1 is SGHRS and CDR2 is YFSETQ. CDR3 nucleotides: TGCGCCAGCAGCTTCCGGACAGGGCAAGAGACCCAGTACTTC. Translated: CASSFRTGQETQYF.

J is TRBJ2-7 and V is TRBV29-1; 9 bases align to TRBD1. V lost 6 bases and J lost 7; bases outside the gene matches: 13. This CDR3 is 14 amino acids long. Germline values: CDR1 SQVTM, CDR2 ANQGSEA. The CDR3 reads CSVSRTGQGREQYF. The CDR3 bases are TGCAGCGTAAGCCGAACGGGACAGGGTCGGGAGCAGTACTTC.

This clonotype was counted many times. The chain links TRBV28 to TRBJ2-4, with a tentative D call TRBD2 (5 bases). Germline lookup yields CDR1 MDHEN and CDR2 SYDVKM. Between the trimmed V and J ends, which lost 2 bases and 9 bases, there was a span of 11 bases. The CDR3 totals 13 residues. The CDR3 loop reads CASSLLASGIQYF. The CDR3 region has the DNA TGTGCCAGCAGTTTACTAGCCTCGGGCATTCAGTACTTC.